This TCR beta chain was identified in a study of response to subunit inactivated influenza vaccine. Study-level findings and limits: With each seasonal influenza vaccination, the authors suggested, few new T cells are recruited.

TCRdb used MiXCR to reprocess the RT-PCR reads, holding one entry per CDR3 protein. Of 500,000 or so distinct CDR3 sequences detected, 11% appear once; the ten largest clones hold approximately 12%. This clonotype was found many times. The antigen remains undetermined. The sample in question was PBMCs from blood, obtained about 6 weeks after vaccination. This TCR derives from a man aged 50 to 60 who received an inactivated influenza vaccine.

CDR3 in amino acids: CASSLGQGPSYEQYF. The CDR3 DNA sequence: TGCGCCAGCAGCTTGGGACAGGGACCTTCCTACGAGCAGTACTTC. The chain recombines TRBV5-1 with TRBJ2-7; TRBD1 matches at 7 bases. The length of the CDR3 is 15 residues. Losses at the gene ends were 0 bases for V and 1 base for J; bases not matched to a gene: 4. The germline V gene has CDR1 SGHRS and CDR2 YFSETQ.